These 9 T cell receptor beta chains were all obtained from the same sample, sequenced in a study of technical replicates of blood from a few donors. Sequencing used immunoSEQ multiplex PCR; TCRdb keeps in-frame clones, though not all of them. The table includes 95,000 or so clones, roughly 95% detected once. Sequenced material: T cells isolated from PBMCs. The source of these receptors is a human donor in good health.

The chain has TRBV5-6 and TRBJ1-1; no firm D call. Trimming stripped 1 base from V and 0 bases from J, with 4 bases between. Germline lookup yields CDR1 SGHDT and CDR2 YYEEEE. This CDR3 has 13 amino acids. CDR3 sequence reads: CASSLNMNTEAFF. CDR3 sequence (DNA): TGTGCCAGCAGCTTGAACATGAACACTGAAGCTTTCTTT.

The chain couples TRBV7-8 to TRBJ1-1; TRBD1 agrees at 9 bases. Germline CDR1 SGHVS, CDR2 FQNEAQ. The CDR3 spans 17 residues. V lost 5 bases and J lost 1; bases outside the gene matches: 11. The CDR3 sequence: CASSGRDRVIKNTEAFF. The CDR3 DNA sequence: TGTGCCAGCAGCGGCCGGGACAGGGTAATAAAGAACACTGAAGCTTTCTTT.

The chain has TRBV7-2 and TRBJ2-7; 12 bases line up with TRBD1. Looked up from germline, CDR1 is SGHTA and CDR2 is FQGNSA. After removal of 3 bases from V and 5 bases from J, the junction contained 2 bases not matched to a gene. The CDR3 covers 14 residues. The CDR3: CASSFGTGGHEQYF. The CDR3 DNA follows: TGTGCCAGCAGCTTTGGGACAGGGGGCCACGAGCAGTACTTC.

J is TRBJ2-7 and V is TRBV27, with a weak D call TRBD2 (6 bases). CDR1 is MNHEY and CDR2 is SMNVEV in the germline V gene (reference sequence). With 3 bases removed from V and 1 base from J, the gap between germline ends came to 10 bases. CDR3 size: 14 residues. CDR3: CASSFPGRSYEQYF. Written as DNA, the CDR3 is TGTGCCAGCAGTTTTCCTGGGAGGTCCTACGAGCAGTACTTC.

The chain is built from TRBV27 and TRBJ1-2, with 8 positions matching TRBD1. The CDR3 length is 15 residues. The trim removed 3 bases at V and 5 bases at J, leaving 8 bases unmatched. Germline V gene data show CDR1 as MNHEY and CDR2 as SMNVEV (reference sequence). CDR3 in DNA: TGTGCCAGCAGTTTTAGGACAGGGTACTTTTATGGCTACACCTTC. Protein product: CASSFRTGYFYGYTF.

A single count supports this clone. The chain couples TRBV11-2 to TRBJ2-1; TRBD2 aligns across 9 bases. With V trimmed by 5 bases and J by 4 bases, 9 bases remained unmatched. Germline-derived CDR1 and CDR2 are SGHAT and FQNNGV. This CDR3 is 16 amino acids long. For the CDR3, the DNA is TGTGCCAGCAGCCCTCGACTAGCGGAACAATACAATGAGCAGTTCTTC. Its protein product is CASSPRLAEQYNEQFF. Using reference TRBV11-2 and TRBJ2-1 for the parts outside the CDR3, the full variable domain is EAGVAQSPRYKIIEKRQSVAFWCNPISGHATLYWYQQILGQGPKLLIQFQNNGVVDDSQLPKDRFSAERLKGVDSTLKIQPAKLEDSAVYLCASSPRLAEQYNEQFFGPGTRLTVL.

This chain connects TRBV19 to TRBJ1-1, with 11 bases identical to TRBD1. Germline V CDR1 and CDR2: LNHDA, SQIVND (reference sequence). The V segment lost 4 bases and the J segment 4 bases; nucleotides outside the gene matches: 8. The CDR3 sequence is 16 residues long. The CDR3 DNA reads as TGTGCCAGTAGTAGTGGGACAGGGGGGATTGGCACTGAAGCTTTCTTT. Its protein is CASSSGTGGIGTEAFF.

This sequence joins TRBV19 and TRBJ1-1; D is unclear. Germline loops: CDR1 LNHDA, CDR2 SQIVND (reference sequence). This CDR3 has 12 amino acids. V lost 5 bases, J lost 4 bases, and 8 bases lay in between. The CDR3 sequence is CASSWGGTEAFF. CDR3 DNA sequence: TGTGCCAGTAGTTGGGGAGGCACTGAAGCTTTCTTT.

J is TRBJ1-1 and V is TRBV30; tentative D call: TRBD1 (6 bases). Trimming left V 1 base short and J 7 bases short, with 19 bases between. Germline assignment: CDR1 GTSNPN and CDR2 SVGIG (reference sequence). The CDR3 has 15 amino acids. CDR3 nucleotide sequence: TGTGCCTGGAGTGGGACAGTATCCCCGGCCGGTGAAGCTTTCTTT. Amino acid sequence: CAWSGTVSPAGEAFF.